The 8 T cell receptor beta chains in this list originate from one sample, sequenced in a study of cytomegalovirus exposure and HLA in healthy donors. It was with 60 Vbeta and 13 Jbeta primers that the PCR ran. Only in-frame clones appear in the TCRdb table, and some are missing; sequencing was by immunoSEQ multiplex PCR. The table lists 75,000 to 95,000 clones, roughly 70% of them singletons. Sequencing input: PBMCs. The origin of the receptors is a middle-aged man in good health and CMV-seronegative.

This chain joins TRBV29-1 and TRBJ2-5; TRBD1 matches at 7 bases. The CDR3 totals 13 residues. Trimming took 4 bases from V and 2 from J; bases not matched to a gene: 4. Germline lookup yields CDR1 SQVTM and CDR2 ANQGSEA. The CDR3 region has the DNA TGCAGCGTTGCGAGGACAGGTCAAGAGACCCAGTACTTC. Protein sequence: CSVARTGQETQYF.

The rearrangement uses TRBV15 and TRBJ1-4, with TRBD1 as a possible D gene (6 bases). V was shortened by 4 bases and J by 4 bases, with 25 bases between the two germline ends. The V gene's germline CDR1 is LNHNV and CDR2 YYDKDF (reference sequence). The CDR3 is 19 amino acids. The CDR3 nucleotides read TGTGCCACCAGCACCAGTGCCCGAGGGGGGGCGTTGGGTAATGAAAAACTGTTTTTT. Translation: CATSTSARGGALGNEKLFF.

The sample holds one count of this clone. The chain links TRBV27 to TRBJ2-1; a weak D match, TRBD1 (6 bases). The CDR3 length is 15 residues. In germline, CDR1 is MNHEY, CDR2 SMNVEV (reference sequence). Trimming took 3 bases from V and 4 from J, leaving 13 bases between them. The CDR3 DNA reads TGTGCCAGCAGTTTGACAGGCCTCCCTTACAATGAGCAGTTCTTC. Its protein product is CASSLTGLPYNEQFF.

The rearrangement links TRBV4-3 to TRBJ1-4; D is ambiguous. CDR3 length: 16 amino acids. V gave up 4 bases and J gave up 8 bases, with 20 bases separating them. From germline, CDR1 is LGHNA and CDR2 YSLEER. The CDR3 protein is CASSPGPGVRREKLFF. The CDR3 DNA is TGCGCCAGCAGCCCCGGCCCCGGGGTACGAAGGGAAAAACTGTTTTTT.

The chain employs TRBV5-4 and TRBJ1-4, with 7 bases fitting TRBD1. Germline V CDR1 and CDR2: SGHNT, YYREEE (reference sequence). Trimming took 4 bases from V and 2 from J; bases not matched to a gene: 14. CDR3 length: 18 residues. The CDR3 protein is CASSLGVYRGSTNEKLFF. CDR3 in DNA: TGTGCCAGCAGCCTGGGGGTCTACAGGGGATCGACTAATGAAAAACTGTTTTTT.

V gene TRBV4-1 combines with J gene TRBJ1-5, with 7 bases identical to TRBD1. Germline loops: CDR1 MGHRA, CDR2 YSYEKL. Trimming cost V 4 bases and J 3 bases; bases outside gene matches: 6. CDR3 length equals 15 residues. For the CDR3, the DNA is TGCGCCAGCAGCCTTCTGACAGGGTACAATCAGCCCCAGCATTTT. Protein: CASSLLTGYNQPQHF.

Only a few counts were recorded for this clone. The chain couples TRBV4-2 to TRBJ2-1; 11 bases agree with TRBD2. CDR1 and CDR2 from the germline V gene are LGHNA and YNFKEQ. V dropped 4 bases and J dropped 12; count of bases not matched to a gene: 2. CDR3 length: 12 residues. This CDR3 reads CASSPGLAGQFF. The DNA of the CDR3 is TGTGCCAGCAGCCCCGGACTAGCGGGGCAGTTCTTC.

The chain combines TRBV4-3 with TRBJ2-5; 14 bases fit TRBD2. The ends lost 3 bases at V and 4 bases at J; junction bases unmatched: 10. CDR1 LGHNA and CDR2 YSLEER come from the germline V gene. This CDR3 comprises 18 residues. CDR3 protein: CASSHRGTSGGAGETQYF. DNA for the CDR3: TGCGCCAGCAGCCACCGAGGGACTAGCGGGGGAGCAGGAGAGACCCAGTACTTC.